The present entry profiles one T cell receptor beta chain with its context. Its specificity is not known. Via MiXCR, TCRdb re-called the 5' RACE reads, giving one row per CDR3 protein. This table holds about 9,200 distinct CDR3 sequences, about 8.1% found once. The entry originates in a study of spatial heterogeneity in lung cancer. Germline V lookup: CDR1 SGHTA, CDR2 FQGNSA. CDR3 length equals 13 residues. Trimming stripped 7 bases from V and 3 bases from J, with 10 bases between. Time point specified: sample taken at primary tumor resection. A total of approximately 75 untreated early-stage non-small cell lung cancer patients served as donors. Study results and limitations: Counts that tracked tumor mutation counts were those of expanded intratumoral alpha and beta TCRs.

The clonotype originates from a male donor with early-stage non-small cell lung cancer. The V and J genes are TRBV7-2 and TRBJ2-1; TRBD1 might be the D (5 bases). The sample here was lung tumor tissue, taken at surgery. CDR3 sequence (DNA): TGTGCCAGCACCCTTGACAGCTACAATGAGCAGTTCTTC. Its translation is CASTLDSYNEQFF. The full variable domain, completed using reference TRBV7-2 and TRBJ2-1, is GAGVSQSPSNKVTEKGKDVELRCDPISGHTALYWYRQSLGQGLEFLIYFQGNSAPDKSGLPSDRFSAERTGGSVSTLTIQRTQQEDSAVYLCASTLDSYNEQFFGPGTRLTVL.